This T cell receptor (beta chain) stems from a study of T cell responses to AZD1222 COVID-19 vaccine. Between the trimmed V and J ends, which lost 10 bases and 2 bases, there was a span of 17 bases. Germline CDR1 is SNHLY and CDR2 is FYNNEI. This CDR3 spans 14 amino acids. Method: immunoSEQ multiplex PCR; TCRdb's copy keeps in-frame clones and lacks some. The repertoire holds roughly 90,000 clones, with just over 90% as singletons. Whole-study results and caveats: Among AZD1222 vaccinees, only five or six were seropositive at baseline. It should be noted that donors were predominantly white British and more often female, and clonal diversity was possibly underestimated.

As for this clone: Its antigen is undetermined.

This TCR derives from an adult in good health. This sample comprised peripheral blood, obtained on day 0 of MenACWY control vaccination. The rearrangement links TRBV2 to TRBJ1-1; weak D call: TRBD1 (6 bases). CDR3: CATKRSGGNTEAFF. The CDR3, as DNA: TGTGCCACCAAAAGGTCTGGGGGCAACACTGAAGCTTTCTTT.